This entry features one TCR beta chain sequence. There is no known antigen for this receptor. No per-base quality is available; no much larger clone lies one base away. At the junction V is shortened by 5 bases and J by 4 bases, with 14 bases in between. Taken from the germline V gene, the CDR1 and CDR2 loops are MNHNS and SASEGT. From the cysteine up to the phenylalanine, the CDR3 has a length of 15 residues. The only DNA kept is the CDR3, 45 bases in frame from the first base. The source of the sample is a study of shared clonotypes between healthy human individuals (dated by TCRdb to the early 2020s). Looking at the study overall: The cohort included three men and two women between 18 and 49 years of age. The study deeply sequenced blood TCR repertoires of about 5 healthy adults to estimate repertoire size and the extent of clonotype sharing between individuals. For each donor, CD4 naive and CD4 memory were each run on three plates, CD8 naive on two plates, and CD8 memory on one plate. Each donor's leukapheresis produced roughly between about 0.8 and 10 billion PBMCs. To increase sequencing depth and limit assay-specific biases, TCR repertoire library preparation and sequencing were carried out by different laboratories using diverse techniques. What the research found in general, with its limitations: Sampling was limited to blood, and TCR repertoires in tissue likely differ from TCR repertoires in blood. Pairwise subsampling indicated that sequencing depth was expected to affect the degree of clonotype sharing among donors. Across four donors, roughly 5.4% of naive CD4, roughly 3.5% of naive CD8, about 2.3% of memory CD4, and 0.4% to 0.45% of memory CD8 clonotypes were shared. The small number of donors limited the genetic and exposure-history diversity represented. Clonotypes shared by all four sorted-subset donors showed higher generation probabilities than non-shared clonotypes. Naive subsets generally had larger estimated clonotype richness than memory subsets. Rarefaction of sorted-subset datasets indicated incomplete sequencing despite the large sequencing depth.

TCR CDR3 regions were amplified from genomic DNA by multiplex PCR using the deep immunoSEQ assay. For each cell subset, the extracted genomic DNA was distributed evenly across all wells of several immunoSEQ 96-well plates, and each plate served as one replicate. Each replicate PCR for sorted subsets received roughly 200 ng genomic DNA, equal to 30,000 or so T cell genomes. Purified libraries were quantified with a Qubit 3.0 fluorometer, sized on a Bioanalyzer 2100, and re-quantified with the KAPA Library Quantification kit. Every immunoSEQ 96-well plate was sequenced on a dedicated single-read 150-cycle Illumina NextSeq 550 flow cell. For the original study's pipeline: Because the immunoSEQ output included only junctional sequences and no quality scores, the filtering could not be the same as the filtering used for full-length reads. Sequences were annotated with PyIR, a Python wrapper for IgBLAST v1.9, using IMGT germline references to assign V/J genes and CDR3. Reads with weak V/J assignments (E-value above 1e-6), missing CDR3, stop codons, out-of-frame junctions, or ambiguous translated residues were removed. A V3J clonotype was defined by an identical inferred V gene, J gene, and CDR3 amino acid sequence. To compute the percentage overlap between repertoires, the number of shared unique clonotypes was divided by the size of the smaller repertoire. RTK rarefaction, the Chao1 estimator, and Recon v2.1 estimates of unobserved clonotypes were used to assess repertoire richness. For all TCRbeta clonotypes obtained by the gDNA method from a few donors, generation probabilities were computed with OLGA. The immuneACCESS repertoire file appears here via TCRdb, limited to in-frame rearrangements. These files lack a portion of the clones; in checked studies, under half of the deficit traces to unresolved V genes, and the cause of the others is not known. D and trimming come from the DNA, and the V and J calls and clone size come from that table. This sample has roughly 1,600,000 clones in its table, and just under 99% of those were observed once. The ten largest clonotypes hold 0.36% of the sample.

Healthy HIV-negative adults with no recently reported acute infections or vaccinations were included as donors. Every donor was a Caucasian adult residing in Nashville, Tennessee, USA. CD4+ T cells were enriched through magnetic negative selection, after which naive cells were positively selected on CD45RA and the remaining negative fraction served as the memory subset. After blood collection by leukapheresis, PBMCs were isolated using Ficoll-Histopaque density gradient centrifugation and then cryopreserved in the vapor phase of liquid nitrogen. Analytical flow cytometry was used to check the purity and quantity of every magnetically sorted T cell population. Genomic DNA was isolated from each sorted fraction and quantified by UV absorbance on a Nanodrop 2000c.

Sequenced sample: naive CD4+ T cells sorted from blood. This sample's cell subset or site label indicates: CD45RA+ positively selected. The origin of this receptor is a man younger than 40 in good health. The chain couples TRBV6-1 to TRBJ2-2; a tentative D call is TRBD1 (5 bases match). The DNA is TGTGCCAGCAGTACGTTCACAGGCCCCACCGGGGAGCTGTTTTTT. Its protein product is CASSTFTGPTGELFF.